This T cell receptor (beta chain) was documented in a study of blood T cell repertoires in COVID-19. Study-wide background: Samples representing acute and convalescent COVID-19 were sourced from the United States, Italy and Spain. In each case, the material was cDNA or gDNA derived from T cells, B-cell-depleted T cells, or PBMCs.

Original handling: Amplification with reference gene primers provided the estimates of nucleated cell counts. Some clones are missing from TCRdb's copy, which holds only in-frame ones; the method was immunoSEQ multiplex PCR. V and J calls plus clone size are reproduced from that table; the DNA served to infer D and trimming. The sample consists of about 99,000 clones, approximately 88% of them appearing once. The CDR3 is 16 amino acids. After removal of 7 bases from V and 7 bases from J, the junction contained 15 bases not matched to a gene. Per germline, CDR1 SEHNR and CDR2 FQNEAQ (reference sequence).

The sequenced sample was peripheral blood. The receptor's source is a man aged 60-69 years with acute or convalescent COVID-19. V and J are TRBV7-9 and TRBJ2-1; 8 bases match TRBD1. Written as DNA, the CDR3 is TGTGCCAGCACCCCCTGGGGACAGGTTATCCCGAATGAGCAGTTCTTC. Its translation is CASTPWGQVIPNEQFF.